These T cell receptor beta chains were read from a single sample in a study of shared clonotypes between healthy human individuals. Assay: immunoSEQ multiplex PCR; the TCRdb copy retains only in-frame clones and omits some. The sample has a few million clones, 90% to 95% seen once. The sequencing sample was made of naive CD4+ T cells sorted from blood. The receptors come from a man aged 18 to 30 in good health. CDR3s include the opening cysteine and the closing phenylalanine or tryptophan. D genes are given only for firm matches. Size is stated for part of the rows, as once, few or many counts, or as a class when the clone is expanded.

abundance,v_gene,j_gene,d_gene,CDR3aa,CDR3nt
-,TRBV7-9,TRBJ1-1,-,CASSSRMGANTEAFF,TGTGCCAGCAGCTCCCGTATGGGGGCGAACACTGAAGCTTTCTTT
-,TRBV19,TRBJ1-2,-,CASSRHGQYNYGYTF,TGTGCCAGTAGTCGTCACGGACAATATAACTATGGCTACACCTTC
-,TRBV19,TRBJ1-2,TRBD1,CASSADRERGYTF,TGTGCCAGTAGTGCGGACAGGGAGAGAGGCTACACCTTC
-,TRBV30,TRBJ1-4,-,CAWSNSLGTNEKLFF,TGTGCCTGGAGTAACTCGCTTGGAACTAATGAAAAACTGTTTTTT
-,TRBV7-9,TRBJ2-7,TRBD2,CASSLERTSGAPYEQYF,TGTGCCAGCAGCTTAGAAAGGACTAGCGGGGCCCCCTACGAGCAGTACTTC
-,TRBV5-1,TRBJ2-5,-,CASSLGGQIQETQYF,TGCGCCAGCAGCTTGGGCGGGCAGATACAAGAGACCCAGTACTTC
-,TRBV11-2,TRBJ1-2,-,CASSLQSQRSYGYTF,TGTGCCAGCAGCTTACAGTCCCAAAGGAGCTATGGCTACACCTTC
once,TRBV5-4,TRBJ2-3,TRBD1,CASSPGQGPDTQYF,TGTGCCAGCAGCCCGGGACAGGGGCCCGATACGCAGTATTTT
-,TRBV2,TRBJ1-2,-,CASNPTTLLYTF,TGTGCCAGCAATCCTACCACCCTACTCTACACCTTC
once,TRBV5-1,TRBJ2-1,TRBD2,CASSVGGAVYNEQFF,TGCGCCAGCAGCGTCGGGGGGGCGGTCTACAATGAGCAGTTCTTC
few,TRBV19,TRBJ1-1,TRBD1,CASRGQGTTEAFF,TGTGCCAGTAGAGGACAGGGAACAACTGAAGCTTTCTTT
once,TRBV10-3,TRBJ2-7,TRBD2,CAISDLTSGRAAEQYF,TGTGCCATCAGTGACCTGACTAGCGGGAGGGCCGCCGAGCAGTACTTC
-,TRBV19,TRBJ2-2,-,CASSIGPGRSGELFF,TGTGCCAGTAGTATAGGACCAGGACGGAGCGGGGAGCTGTTTTTT
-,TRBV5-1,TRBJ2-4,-,CASSSDRNIQYF,TGCGCCAGCAGCTCCGACAGAAACATTCAGTACTTC
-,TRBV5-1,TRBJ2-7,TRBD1,CASSGTGSFYEQYF,TGCGCCAGCAGCGGGACAGGATCGTTCTACGAGCAGTACTTC
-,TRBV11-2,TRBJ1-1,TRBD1,CASSLDGRGWSLNTEAFF,TGTGCCAGCAGCTTAGACGGCAGGGGGTGGTCATTGAACACTGAAGCTTTCTTT
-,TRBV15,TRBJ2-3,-,CATSRDVTATDTQYF,TGTGCCACCAGCAGAGATGTGACAGCCACAGATACGCAGTATTTT
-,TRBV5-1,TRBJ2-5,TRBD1,CASSETGGETQYF,TGCGCCAGCAGCGAGACAGGGGGAGAGACCCAGTACTTC
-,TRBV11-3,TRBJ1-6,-,CARVLHHF,TGTGCCAGAGTTTTACACCACTTT
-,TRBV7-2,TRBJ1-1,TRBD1,CASSLGGGGPDAFF,TGTGCCAGCAGCTTAGGAGGGGGCGGCCCTGATGCTTTCTTT
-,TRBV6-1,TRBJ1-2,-,CASSESGQGNYGYTF,TGTGCCAGCAGTGAATCGGGGCAGGGGAACTATGGCTACACCTTC
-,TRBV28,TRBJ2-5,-,CATLDTERLRETQYF,TGTGCCACCCTCGATACCGAGAGGCTACGAGAGACCCAGTACTTC
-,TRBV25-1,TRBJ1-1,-,CASRAGGLGTEAFF,TGTGCCAGCAGAGCCGGAGGCTTGGGCACTGAAGCTTTCTTT
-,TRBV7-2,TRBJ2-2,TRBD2,CASSTRTSRGTGELFF,TGTGCCAGCAGCACGCGGACTAGCAGGGGCACCGGGGAGCTGTTTTTT
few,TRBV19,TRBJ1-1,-,CASSIGEWHTEAFF,TGTGCCAGTAGTATTGGGGAGTGGCACACTGAAGCTTTCTTT
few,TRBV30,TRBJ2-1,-,CAWRGLLWLNEQFF,TGTGCCTGGAGAGGGCTCCTGTGGCTCAATGAGCAGTTCTTC
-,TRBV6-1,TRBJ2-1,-,CASSDPTGNEQFF,TGTGCCAGCAGTGATCCAACAGGTAATGAGCAGTTCTTC
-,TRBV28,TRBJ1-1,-,CASSPTRNLNTEAFF,TGTGCCAGCAGTCCAACTAGAAACTTGAACACTGAAGCTTTCTTT
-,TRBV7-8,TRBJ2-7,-,CASSPRGPTYEQYF,TGTGCCAGCAGCCCCCGGGGACCAACCTACGAGCAGTACTTC